The 21 T cell receptor beta chains reported below all come from one sample, sequenced in a study of cytomegalovirus exposure and HLA in healthy donors (TCRdb year 2017). Library creation used the immunoSEQ multiplex PCR assay. For the multiplex PCR, a mixture combining 60 forward primers for TCR Vbeta segments and 13 reverse primers for TCR Jbeta segments was used. Here the immuneACCESS table is served through TCRdb, limited to in-frame sequences with V and J called. Missing clones are a known gap in these copies; in checked studies unresolved V genes cover under half, and the rest lacks a known reason. For this sample there are approximately 170,000 clones; 60% to 85% appear just once. The ten biggest clones cover about 2.9% of the sample. Sequencing input: PBMCs. These receptors came from a female donor in good health and CMV-seronegative.

This chain links TRBV10-1 with TRBJ1-1, with 7 bases that match TRBD1. V was pared by 8 bases and J by 5 bases, with 8 bases of the junction left unmatched. CDR1 is WNHNN, CDR2 SYGVQD, per germline (reference sequence). The CDR3 is made up of 13 amino acids. CDR3 sequence reads: CASSRGSWTEAFF. CDR3 nucleotide sequence: TGCGCCAGCTCCAGGGGGTCTTGGACTGAAGCTTTCTTT.

Points on this clone: This sample also contains other DNA sequences that code for the same CDR3. V gene TRBV28 combines with J gene TRBJ2-6; perhaps TRBD1 as D (6 bases). Germline values: CDR1 MDHEN, CDR2 SYDVKM. V was pared by 4 bases and J by 0 bases, with 7 bases between. The CDR3 runs to 15 residues. CDR3 amino acids: CASSSGASGANVLTF. The CDR3 DNA reads as TGTGCCAGCAGTTCAGGGGCCTCTGGGGCCAACGTCCTGACTTTC.

This chain uses TRBV5-4 with TRBJ2-2, with 8 bases lining up with TRBD1. The V and J ends lost 3 bases and 3 bases, in that order; junction bases with no gene match: 16. Germline values: CDR1 SGHNT, CDR2 YYREEE (reference sequence). The CDR3 is made up of 19 amino acids. CDR3 coding DNA: TGTGCCAGCAGCTGGACCACCAAAACGACAGGGGTGGACACCGGGGAGCTGTTTTTT. Translation: CASSWTTKTTGVDTGELFF.

V and J are TRBV7-9 and TRBJ2-7, with 11 bases aligning to TRBD1. The germline V gene encodes CDR1 SEHNR and CDR2 FQNEAQ (reference sequence). V shed 5 bases, J shed 2 bases, and the junction held 5 bases outside the gene matches. The CDR3 is 15 amino acids. Here the CDR3 reads CASSELGQGAYEQYF. The CDR3 nucleotides read TGTGCCAGCAGCGAACTGGGACAGGGGGCCTACGAGCAGTACTTC.

The gene calls are TRBV7-3 and TRBJ2-1; D perhaps matches TRBD2 (5 bases). The CDR3 is 16 amino acids. From germline, CDR1 is SGHTA and CDR2 FQGTGA. V lost 5 bases and J lost 0, with 14 bases in between. The CDR3 is CASSHNSASSYNEQFF. CDR3 nucleotides: TGTGCCAGCAGCCATAATAGCGCTAGCTCCTACAATGAGCAGTTCTTC.

This clone was found once. The rearrangement joins TRBV7-2 to TRBJ1-1; tentative D call: TRBD1 (5 bases). Germline CDR1 SGHTA, CDR2 FQGNSA. The CDR3 sequence is 17 residues long. V lost 0 bases to trimming and J lost 3 bases, with 17 bases between them. The CDR3 bases are TGTGCCAGCAGCTTAGCGCTCCGGAGGGACGCCTACACTGAAGCTTTCTTT. It specifies CASSLALRRDAYTEAFF.

The CDR3 here is CASSYLTGPNTEAFF. Here the CDR3 DNA reads TGTGCCAGCAGTTACCTGACAGGTCCGAACACTGAAGCTTTCTTT. This chain connects TRBV6-6 to TRBJ1-1; D perhaps matches TRBD1 (6 bases). Trimming removed 2 bases from V and 1 base from J, with 11 bases in between. The CDR3 covers 15 residues. Germline loops: CDR1 MNHNY, CDR2 SVGAGI (reference sequence).

This chain joins TRBV9 and TRBJ2-5; 9 positions match TRBD2. The V gene's germline CDR1 is SGDLS and CDR2 YYNGEE. The V segment lost 0 bases and the J segment 2 bases; nucleotides outside the gene matches: 8. The length of the CDR3 is 17 residues. The CDR3 DNA reads as TGTGCCAGCAGCGTAGGAAGAGGCGGGGGGGCTCAAGAGACCCAGTACTTC. Its translation: CASSVGRGGGAQETQYF.

The rearrangement links TRBV9 to TRBJ2-1; D remains ambiguous. This CDR3 spans 14 amino acids. Germline CDR1 is SGDLS and CDR2 is YYNGEE. The ends were cut back, 0 bases at V and 0 bases at J, with 4 bases in the middle. For the CDR3, the DNA is TGTGCCAGCAGCGTAGCGGGCTCCTACAATGAGCAGTTCTTC. Amino acid sequence: CASSVAGSYNEQFF.

Comments on this clone: The sample has other DNA sequences that encode this CDR3 too. The rearrangement uses TRBV9 and TRBJ1-1; TRBD1 matches at 8 bases. The J segment lost 0 bases and the V segment lost 2 bases, leaving 3 bases of the junction unmatched. This CDR3 has 15 amino acids. Germline V gene lookup returns CDR1 SGDLS and CDR2 YYNGEE. CDR3 sequence reads: CASSVDREMNTEAFF. The CDR3 DNA reads TGTGCCAGCAGCGTGGACAGGGAGATGAACACTGAAGCTTTCTTT. Complete variable domain (other parts from reference TRBV9 and TRBJ1-1): DSGVTQTPKHLITATGQRVTLRCSPRSGDLSVYWYQQSLDQGLQFLIQYYNGEERAKGNILERFSAQQFPDLHSELNLSSLELGDSALYFCASSVDREMNTEAFFGQGTRLTVV.

The chain couples TRBV9 to TRBJ1-6; the D is unclear. The CDR3 runs 14 residues. V was clipped by 2 bases and J by 0 bases, with 3 bases between them. Germline V gene data show CDR1 as SGDLS and CDR2 as YYNGEE. CDR3 residues: CASSVYSYNSPLHF. In nucleotides, the CDR3 is TGTGCCAGCAGCGTCTACTCCTATAATTCACCCCTCCACTTT.

This chain uses TRBV2 with TRBJ2-1; D gene ambiguous. Looked up from germline, CDR1 is SNHLY and CDR2 is FYNNEI. V lost 8 bases and J 8 bases, leaving 13 bases between the germline ends. This CDR3 contains 12 residues. Here the CDR3 reads CASGPYPDEQFF. CDR3 nucleotide sequence: TGTGCCAGCGGGCCCTATCCCGATGAGCAGTTCTTC.

The genes are TRBV7-8 and TRBJ1-5; TRBD1 is a possible D gene (5 bases). V dropped 5 bases and J dropped 4 bases, with 12 bases sitting between them. Germline-derived CDR1 and CDR2 are SGHVS and FQNEAQ. This CDR3 has 14 residues. The CDR3 sequence: CASSPPEGNQPQHF. The CDR3 DNA reads as TGTGCCAGCAGCCCTCCGGAGGGGAATCAGCCCCAGCATTTT.

The chain joins TRBV9 to TRBJ2-2, with 7 nucleotides matching TRBD2. V lost 2 bases to trimming and J lost 7 bases; unmatched junction nucleotides: 17. Germline CDR1 SGDLS, CDR2 YYNGEE. The CDR3 consists of 18 residues. Here the CDR3 DNA reads TGTGCCAGCAGCGTGTCCCCAAATCTAGCGGCATACTACGGGGAGCTGTTTTTT. Translation gives CASSVSPNLAAYYGELFF.

In nucleotides, the CDR3 is TGCGCCAGCAGCCTCGGGGGGGACAGCTCCTACGAGCAGTACTTC. This codes for CASSLGGDSSYEQYF. The rearrangement uses TRBV4-3 and TRBJ2-7, with a possible D match to TRBD2 (8 bases). The germline V gene encodes CDR1 LGHNA and CDR2 YSLEER. The CDR3 runs to 15 residues. V gave up 4 bases and J gave up 0 bases, with 13 bases separating them.

The chain is built from TRBV2 and TRBJ1-5, with a possible D match to TRBD1 (5 bases). The V end lost 6 bases, the J end lost 3 bases, and 15 bases lay between the germline ends. Germline-derived CDR1 and CDR2 are SNHLY and FYNNEI. The CDR3 consists of 15 residues. The CDR3 coding sequence is TGTGCCAGCAGCGAACAGGAGAGGGCCAATCAGCCCCAGCATTTT. This encodes CASSEQERANQPQHF.

J is TRBJ1-5 and V is TRBV5-4; 7 bases are a match to TRBD1. This CDR3 comprises 14 residues. Germline values: CDR1 SGHNT, CDR2 YYREEE (reference sequence). V shed 4 bases and J 4 bases; nucleotides not matched to a gene: 5. CDR3 region: CASSLGTANQPQHF. CDR3 nucleotides: TGTGCCAGCAGCCTCGGGACAGCTAATCAGCCCCAGCATTTT.

The rearrangement uses TRBV27 and TRBJ2-7, with 7 bases matching TRBD1. CDR1 MNHEY and CDR2 SMNVEV come from the germline V gene (reference sequence). The V and J ends lost 5 bases and 3 bases, in that order; junction bases with no gene match: 7. This CDR3 contains 14 residues. The CDR3 coding sequence is TGTGCCAGCAGTCCCCGGGACAGCCTCTACGAGCAGTACTTC. The encoded protein is CASSPRDSLYEQYF.

For this clone: The identical CDR3 is also encoded by other nucleotide sequences in the sample. The chain recombines TRBV10-1 with TRBJ2-2; D may be TRBD2 (5 bases). The germline V and J ends were trimmed by 6 bases and 7 bases, with 18 bases remaining between them. Germline lookup yields CDR1 WNHNN and CDR2 SYGVQD (reference sequence). The CDR3 has 15 amino acids. This chain's CDR3 is CASRGGLATGGELFF. As DNA, the CDR3 is TGCGCCAGCAGGGGTGGACTGGCTACGGGCGGGGAGCTGTTTTTT.

This clone appeared a few times. V usage is TRBV7-9 and J usage is TRBJ2-6; TRBD2 is a possible D gene (5 bases). Germline-derived CDR1 and CDR2 are SEHNR and FQNEAQ (reference sequence). The ends were cut back, 0 bases at V and 1 base at J, with 16 bases in the middle. The CDR3 is 19 amino acids. CDR3 sequence: CASSLARRGRISGANVLTF. The CDR3 nucleotides are TGTGCCAGCAGCTTAGCGCGACGGGGTAGGATATCTGGGGCCAACGTCCTGACTTTC.

The V and J genes are TRBV7-9 and TRBJ1-2; D is unresolved. The CDR3 length is 16 residues. Germline assignment: CDR1 SEHNR and CDR2 FQNEAQ (reference sequence). Deletions cut 2 bases from V and 6 bases from J, with 19 bases between. In nucleotides, the CDR3 is TGTGCCAGCAGCTTAAACCCCGCGACAACTCGGCATGGCTACACCTTC. It codes for CASSLNPATTRHGYTF. The full variable domain, rest sourced from reference TRBV7-9 and TRBJ1-2, is DTGVSQNPRHKITKRGQNVTFRCDPISEHNRLYWYRQTLGQGPEFLTYFQNEAQLEKSRLLSDRFSAERPKGSFSTLEIQRTEQGDSAMYLCASSLNPATTRHGYTFGSGTRLTVV.